The 11 T cell receptor beta chains listed next were all sequenced from one sample in a study of tumor-infiltrating lymphocytes in primary liver carcinoma. RNA was extracted from whole blood without cell sorting, alongside germline DNA. The template, roughly 510 ng total RNA, yielded TCR beta cDNA made with a constant-region primer. Each TCR beta library was derived from three nested multiplex PCR rounds that employed slightly modified ARM-PCR. The opening two PCR rounds, around 11 cycles each, paired TRBV1-TRBV30 forward primers with a C-beta reverse primer. From the multiplex PCR reads, TCRdb called clonotypes with MiXCR, one entry per CDR3 protein. The sample has just over 300,000 distinct CDR3 sequences; around 50% are singletons. Sequenced: peripheral blood. These receptors originate from a woman aged 25-40 years with primary liver carcinoma and hepatitis B virus infection.

In this sample, this clonotype turned up many times. V usage is TRBV29-1 and J usage is TRBJ2-1, with 7 bases identical to TRBD1. V lost 6 bases and J lost 5; bases outside the gene matches: 10. CDR1 and CDR2 (germline): SQVTM, ANQGSEA. This CDR3 contains 14 residues. This CDR3 is CSVANRGRDNEQFF. In nucleotides, the CDR3 is TGCAGCGTAGCTAACAGGGGCCGGGACAATGAGCAGTTCTTC.

In the case of this clonotype: A junction end diverges from the germline sequence, so it may reflect a read error. V is TRBV12-3 or TRBV12-4 and J is TRBJ2-1; D uncertain. The CDR3 has 13 residues. CDR3 sequence: CANSLRLPNEQFF. The CDR3, as DNA: TGTGCCAACAGTTTAAGGCTACCCAATGAGCAGTTCTTC.

About this clonotype: A much larger clone is a single base away; this may be a read error. The gene calls are TRBV6-5 and TRBJ2-7; 8 bases are a match to TRBD1. The germline V gene encodes CDR1 MNHEY and CDR2 SVGAGI. The CDR3 totals 12 residues. CDR3 nucleotide sequence: TGTCCCAGCAGCCCCCCCAGGGGGCGTCAGTACTTC. Translation: CPSSPPRGRQYF.

A remark on this clonotype: Germline is not matched at one junction end, which may reflect a read error. The chain recombines TRBV11-2 with TRBJ2-5; D unclear. Germline lookup yields CDR1 SGHAT and CDR2 FQNNGV. This CDR3 contains 15 residues. In nucleotides, the CDR3 is TGTGCCAGTAGCTTATATCAAGGGAACCAAGAGACCCAGTACTTC. It yields the protein CASSLYQGNQETQYF.

With regard to this clonotype: A much larger clone is a single base away; this may be a read error. The V and J genes are TRBV29-1 and TRBJ1-2; D ambiguous. The V gene's germline CDR1 is SQVTM and CDR2 ANQGSEA. This CDR3 is 12 amino acids long. For the CDR3, the DNA is TGCAGCGTTGAGGGCACCAACTATGGCCACACCTTC. It is translated as CSVEGTNYGHTF.

About this clonotype itself: Given the absence of the conserved phenylalanine or tryptophan at the CDR3 end, a read error is likely. This chain connects TRBV6-2 or TRBV6-3 to TRBJ2-1, with D possibly TRBD1 on 5 matching bases. The germline V and J ends were trimmed by 7 bases and 1 base, with 14 bases remaining between them. This CDR3 spans 15 amino acids. Per germline, CDR1 MNHEY and CDR2 SVGEGT. The CDR3 DNA sequence: TGTGCCAGCAATTCACCCCGACAGTCCTACAATGAGCAGTTCTCC. Its translation is CASNSPRQSYNEQFS.

This clonotype was seen ten or more times. CDR3 region: CSVLSGSYNEQFF. Here the CDR3 DNA reads TGCAGCGTTCTGAGCGGCTCCTACAATGAGCAGTTCTTC. The chain combines TRBV29-1 with TRBJ2-1; D might be TRBD2 (5 bases). The CDR3 runs 13 residues. V was clipped by 5 bases and J by 0 bases, with 8 bases between them. Germline loops: CDR1 SQVTM, CDR2 ANQGSEA.

CDR3 loop: CASSPPGLIGYNEQFF. The DNA of the CDR3 is TGTGCCAGCTCACCACCCGGCCTCATCGGGTACAATGAGCAGTTCTTC. V is TRBV18 and J is TRBJ2-1; D gene unclear. This CDR3 comprises 16 residues. V lost 0 bases, J lost 4 bases, and 13 bases lay in between. From germline, CDR1 is KGHSH and CDR2 LQKENI.

The CDR3: CASSLALGKGEKLFF. CDR3 in DNA: TGTGCCAGCAGCTTAGCGCTGGGGAAGGGTGAAAAACTGTTTTTT. This chain joins TRBV7-9 and TRBJ1-4; D is undetermined. The CDR3 runs to 15 residues. Germline values: CDR1 SEHNR, CDR2 FQNEAQ (reference sequence). V lost 0 bases and J lost 7, with 12 bases in between.

The rearrangement links TRBV4-2 to TRBJ2-7, with D perhaps matching TRBD2 (5 bases). Germline lookup yields CDR1 LGHNA and CDR2 YNFKEQ. This CDR3 spans 14 amino acids. V lost 2 bases, J lost 3 bases, and 11 bases lay in between. The DNA of the CDR3 is TGTGCCAGCAGCCAACGATCGGGAAGCTACGAGCAGTACTTC. Its translation is CASSQRSGSYEQYF.

The chain carries TRBV28 and TRBJ1-5; 8 nucleotides match TRBD1. CDR1 and CDR2 (germline): MDHEN, SYDVKM. There are 16 residues in the CDR3. After removal of 5 bases from V and 4 bases from J, the junction contained 10 bases not matched to a gene. The CDR3 bases are TGTGCCAGCAGTCCCAACCAGGGGGCAGCTAATCAGCCCCAGCATTTT. It is translated as CASSPNQGAANQPQHF.